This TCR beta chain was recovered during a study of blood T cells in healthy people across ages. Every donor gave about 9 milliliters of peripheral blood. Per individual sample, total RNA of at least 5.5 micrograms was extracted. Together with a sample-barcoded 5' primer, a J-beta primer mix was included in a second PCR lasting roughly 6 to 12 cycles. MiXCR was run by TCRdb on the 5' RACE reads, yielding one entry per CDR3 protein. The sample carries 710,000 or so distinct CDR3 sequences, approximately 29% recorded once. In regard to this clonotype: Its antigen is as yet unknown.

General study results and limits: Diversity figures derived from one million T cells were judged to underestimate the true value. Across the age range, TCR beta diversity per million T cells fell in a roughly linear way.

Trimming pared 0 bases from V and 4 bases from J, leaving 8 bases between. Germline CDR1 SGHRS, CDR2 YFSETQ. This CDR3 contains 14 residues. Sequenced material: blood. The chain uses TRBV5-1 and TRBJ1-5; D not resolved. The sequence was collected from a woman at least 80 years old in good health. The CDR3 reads CASSLGHENQPQHF. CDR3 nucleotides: TGCGCCAGCAGCTTGGGTCATGAGAATCAGCCCCAGCATTTT.